This T cell receptor beta chain comes out of a study of T-cell memory formation after mild COVID-19. Study overall: TCR clusters were mostly donor specific.

This clonotype was counted ten times or more. Its antigen is unidentified. V was shortened by 5 bases and J by 3 bases, with 18 bases between the two germline ends. CDR3 length: 16 amino acids. Study conclusions and caveats: Among CD4+ contracting clones, most were CM and EM, and CD8+ ones EMRA.

Using constant-segment primers, 5'RACE produced TCR alpha and TCR beta cDNA libraries carrying sample barcodes and UMIs. TCRdb called the 5' RACE reads again in MiXCR, with one record for every CDR3 protein. This sample yields some 200,000 distinct CDR3 sequences, of which around 8.8% are seen a single time; 3% to 4.5% belongs to the top ten. The sequence was collected from a man between 18 and 35 years old who had mild COVID-19 (a few samples of this study predate the infection). Cell type and time point are not known. Specimen: PBMCs or a T cell subset sorted from them (not recorded which). The chain carries TRBV12-3 or TRBV12-4 and TRBJ2-3, with D perhaps TRBD2 (7 bases). The CDR3, as DNA: TGTGCCAGCAGTCCAAAGGGGGGGGCTTGGACAGATACGCAGTATTTT. Its protein is CASSPKGGAWTDTQYF.